Included here is one T cell receptor beta chain sequence, with context. What it recognizes is unknown. The sample is drawn from a study of OX40 agonist ivuxolimab in advanced cancers. For the study at large: With ivuxolimab, an agonistic anti-OX40 (CD134) antibody, patients were treated. While on treatment, patients had intravenous ivuxolimab at 0.01 to 10 mg/kg every 2 weeks. Study-level results: The specificity for antigen of the expanded peripheral T cells was not determined. CD4+ and CD8+ blood T cells expanded clonally by week 6 at 0.1 to 3.0 mg/kg.

The CDR3 has 14 residues. V shed 3 bases and J shed 4 bases, with 10 bases lying between them. Per the germline V gene, CDR1 is MNHEY and CDR2 is SMNVEV (reference sequence). TCRdb's copy holds only in-frame clones and misses some; the assay was immunoSEQ multiplex PCR. Of 72,000 or so clones in the sample, 70% to 90% were seen once. The input for sequencing was CD4+ or CD8+ T cells sorted from blood, taken in a trial of the OX40 agonist ivuxolimab. This TCR came from an adult with an advanced solid tumor such as melanoma, head and neck, liver or kidney cancer. The J gene is TRBJ2-1, the V gene TRBV27; TRBD2 is a possible D gene (5 bases). The CDR3 here is CASSLVGVYNEQFF. The CDR3 nucleotides are TGTGCCAGCAGTTTGGTGGGAGTATACAATGAGCAGTTCTTC.